This is a list of T cell receptor beta chains from one sample in a study of cytotoxic CD8 clonotypes in ibrutinib-treated CLL. Assay: immunoSEQ multiplex PCR; the TCRdb copy retains only in-frame clones and omits some. There are approximately 67,000 clones in the sample; 70% to 90% occur only once, and around 7.7% lies in the top ten. Specimen: PBMCs, collected at disease progression, from a patient treated with ibrutinib. Receptor source: a human donor with chronic lymphocytic leukemia. Each CDR3 is given with its conserved first and last residue. The D gene is left open where the match is weak. Not all rows give a size; the values are once, few, many and, for expanded clones, a class.

TRBV27	TRBD2	.	TRBJ2-3	CASSLGLAGVSGAQYF	TGTGCCAGCAGTTTAGGACTAGCGGGAGTTTCGGGAGCGCAGTATTTT
TRBV5-1	.	.	TRBJ2-1	CASSPGVRSYNEQFF	TGCGCCAGCAGCCCGGGGGTCAGGTCCTACAATGAGCAGTTCTTC
TRBV10-1	TRBD1	few	TRBJ1-6	CASSLGQTGSYNSPLHF	TGCGCCAGCAGTTTGGGACAGACCGGCTCCTATAATTCACCCCTCCACTTT
TRBV6-5	.	.	TRBJ1-2	CASSLARVGYGYTF	TGTGCCAGCAGCTTGGCCAGGGTTGGCTATGGCTACACCTTC
TRBV6-5	.	.	TRBJ1-1	CASSYGGTEAFF	TGTGCCAGCAGTTACGGGGGTACTGAAGCTTTCTTT
TRBV5-1	.	.	TRBJ1-2	CASSSMTGPGRYGYTF	TGCGCCAGCAGCTCGATGACGGGCCCTGGAAGGTATGGCTACACCTTC
TRBV7-9	.	.	TRBJ2-1	CASSPRGTSSYNEQFF	TGTGCCAGCAGCCCCAGGGGAACAAGCTCCTACAATGAGCAGTTCTTC
TRBV6-5	.	few	TRBJ2-5	CASSFAVQETQYF	TGTGCCAGCAGTTTTGCGGTCCAAGAGACCCAGTACTTC
TRBV30	.	.	TRBJ2-7	CAYGWGVTYEQYF	TGTGCCTACGGCTGGGGGGTAACCTACGAGCAGTACTTC
TRBV28	TRBD1	few	TRBJ1-5	CAVNSGTGFGNQPQHF	TGTGCCGTTAACTCCGGGACAGGGTTCGGCAATCAGCCCCAGCATTTT
TRBV5-4	.	.	TRBJ2-1	CASSLTGGGYNEQFF	TGTGCCAGCAGCTTGACTGGGGGCGGCTACAATGAGCAGTTCTTC
TRBV2	.	.	TRBJ1-1	CASIRETGNTEAFF	TGTGCCAGCATAAGGGAGACTGGAAACACTGAAGCTTTCTTT
TRBV12-5	.	.	TRBJ1-1	CASGYQGREAFF	TGTGCTAGTGGTTATCAGGGGAGGGAAGCTTTCTTT
TRBV5-1	TRBD1	.	TRBJ2-1	CASSLVGQSYNEQFF	TGCGCCAGCAGCTTGGTGGGACAGTCCTACAATGAGCAGTTCTTC
TRBV27	TRBD1	once	TRBJ1-2	CASSLSQGGLRGYTF	TGTGCCAGCAGTTTATCTCAGGGGGGTCTGAGGGGCTACACCTTC
TRBV18	TRBD1	.	TRBJ2-2	CASSPSTGLPFGELFF	TGTGCCAGCTCACCATCGACAGGGTTGCCTTTCGGGGAGCTGTTTTTT
TRBV10-1	.	.	TRBJ2-1	CASSESTGHNQQFF	TGCGCCAGCAGTGAGTCGACAGGTCACAATCAGCAGTTCTTC
TRBV5-4	TRBD1	.	TRBJ2-1	CASSPGQGTGEQFF	TGTGCCAGCAGCCCGGGACAGGGGACTGGTGAGCAGTTCTTC
TRBV19	.	.	TRBJ2-3	CASLGAGRSTDTQYF	TGTGCCAGCCTGGGGGCAGGGAGGAGCACAGATACGCAGTATTTT
TRBV27	.	.	TRBJ2-1	CASSLEGRYNEQFF	TGTGCCAGCAGTTTGGAGGGTCGGTACAATGAGCAGTTCTTC
TRBV9	.	once	TRBJ2-7	CASSVEYDAAYEQYF	TGTGCCAGCAGCGTAGAATACGATGCGGCCTACGAGCAGTACTTC
TRBV6-1	.	.	TRBJ2-1	CASSEFGYAGSDFF	TGTGCCAGCAGTGAATTCGGCTATGCGGGGTCTGATTTCTTC
TRBV10-3	TRBD1	.	TRBJ2-7	CAIRRDRGYEQYF	TGTGCCATCAGGAGGGACAGGGGTTACGAGCAGTACTTC
TRBV4-1	.	.	TRBJ1-1	CASSLLGLGGNTEAFF	TGCGCCAGCAGCCTTCTCGGGTTAGGAGGGAACACTGAAGCTTTCTTT
TRBV7-6	.	.	TRBJ2-1	CASSLGGADQQFF	TGTGCCAGCAGCTTAGGGGGTGCGGACCAGCAGTTCTTC
TRBV9	TRBD1	.	TRBJ2-3	CASSVKGATDTQYF	TGTGCCAGCAGCGTAAAGGGGGCGACAGATACGCAGTATTTT
TRBV5-6	.	.	TRBJ2-6	CASSLIRVRDGANVLTF	TGTGCCAGCAGCTTGATTAGGGTCCGTGATGGGGCCAACGTCCTGACTTTC
TRBV30	TRBD2	.	TRBJ2-5	CAWRASGIRGAQYF	TGTGCCTGGAGGGCTAGCGGGATACGAGGGGCCCAGTACTTC
TRBV6-1	.	.	TRBJ2-7	CASKKGSSYEQYF	TGTGCCAGCAAGAAGGGTTCTTCCTACGAGCAGTACTTC
TRBV11-2	TRBD1	.	TRBJ1-1	CASSTRQGGMNTEAFF	TGTGCCAGCAGCACCAGACAGGGGGGTATGAACACTGAAGCTTTCTTT
TRBV18	TRBD1	few	TRBJ2-1	CASLGTGIYNEQFF	TGTGCCAGCTTAGGGACAGGGATCTACAATGAGCAGTTCTTC
TRBV20-1	.	.	TRBJ2-7	CSARDQYEQYF	TGCAGTGCTAGAGATCAATACGAGCAGTACTTC
TRBV28	.	.	TRBJ1-5	CASSLTPLRRQRNQPQHF	TGTGCCAGCAGTTTAACCCCCCTTAGGAGGCAAAGAAATCAGCCCCAGCATTTT